This T cell receptor (beta chain) was documented in a study of cytomegalovirus exposure and HLA in healthy donors. Study observations and caveats: While the bulk of TCR sequences proved rare, some public TCRs turned up in many donors.

This PCR relied on a set of 60 Vbeta primers and 13 Jbeta primers. TCRdb's table, derived via immunoSEQ multiplex PCR, lists solely in-frame clones and lacks some. The table lists 150,000 to 200,000 clones, roughly 67% of them singletons, with 5.4% in the top ten. The CDR3 runs 16 residues. In germline, CDR1 is LGHNA, CDR2 YNFKEQ. After removal of 0 bases from V and 8 bases from J, the junction contained 5 bases not matched to a gene. Regarding this clone: What it binds is not known.

This clonotype was sampled from a woman aged 18 to 35 in good health and CMV-seropositive. The J gene is TRBJ2-3, the V gene TRBV4-2, with TRBD2 matching 13 bases. Sequenced material: PBMCs. The DNA for the CDR3 is TGTGCCAGCAGCCAAGATTGGACTAGCGGGGGCGGTACGCAGTATTTT. It is translated as CASSQDWTSGGGTQYF.